This T cell receptor (beta chain) emerged from a study of PD-1 blockade in classical Hodgkin lymphoma. Study conclusions and caveats: Complete responders entered with baseline diversity on par with newly diagnosed patients, the results showed.

A remark on this clone: Antigen: not known.

Each patient's relapse followed autologous stem cell transplantation, and brentuximab vedotin exposure varied. This CDR3 region has 14 residues. V gave up 8 bases and J gave up 0 bases, with 11 bases separating them. Germline-derived CDR1 and CDR2 are LNHNV and YYDKDF (reference sequence). Profiled with immunoSEQ multiplex PCR; TCRdb holds only in-frame clones, not every one. Of 53,000 or so clones listed, approximately 81% are singletons. Sequences were derived from peripheral blood mononuclear cells (PBMCs), sampled at baseline. The rearrangement links TRBV15 to TRBJ2-4; possibly TRBD1 or TRBD2 for D (5 bases each). The TCR originated in a human donor with classical Hodgkin lymphoma. The CDR3 DNA reads TGTGCCACCGGGACGGACGTAGCCAAAAACATTCAGTACTTC. It codes for CATGTDVAKNIQYF.